This TCR beta chain was documented in a study of blood T cell repertoires in COVID-19. Background on the study: The United States, Italy and Spain were the sources of the acute and convalescent COVID-19 samples. PBMCs, B-cell-depleted T cells, or T cells were the source of the cDNA or gDNA that made up the material.

Trimming took 1 base from V and 0 from J, leaving 5 bases between them. The germline V gene has CDR1 SGHRS and CDR2 YFSETQ. The CDR3 totals 14 residues. Authors' analysis steps: Reference gene primer amplification gave estimated nucleated cell counts. TCRdb's table, derived via immunoSEQ multiplex PCR, lists solely in-frame clones and lacks some. The V and J calls and clone size come from that table; D and trimming were worked out from the DNA. Of 63,000 or so clones in the sample, about 84% were seen once. The material sequenced was peripheral blood. This receptor was identified in a human donor in a cohort sampled during active COVID-19. The chain has TRBV5-1 and TRBJ2-1; D not resolved. This CDR3 is CASSLSNSYNEQFF. For the CDR3, the DNA is TGCGCCAGCAGCTTGTCCAACTCCTACAATGAGCAGTTCTTC.